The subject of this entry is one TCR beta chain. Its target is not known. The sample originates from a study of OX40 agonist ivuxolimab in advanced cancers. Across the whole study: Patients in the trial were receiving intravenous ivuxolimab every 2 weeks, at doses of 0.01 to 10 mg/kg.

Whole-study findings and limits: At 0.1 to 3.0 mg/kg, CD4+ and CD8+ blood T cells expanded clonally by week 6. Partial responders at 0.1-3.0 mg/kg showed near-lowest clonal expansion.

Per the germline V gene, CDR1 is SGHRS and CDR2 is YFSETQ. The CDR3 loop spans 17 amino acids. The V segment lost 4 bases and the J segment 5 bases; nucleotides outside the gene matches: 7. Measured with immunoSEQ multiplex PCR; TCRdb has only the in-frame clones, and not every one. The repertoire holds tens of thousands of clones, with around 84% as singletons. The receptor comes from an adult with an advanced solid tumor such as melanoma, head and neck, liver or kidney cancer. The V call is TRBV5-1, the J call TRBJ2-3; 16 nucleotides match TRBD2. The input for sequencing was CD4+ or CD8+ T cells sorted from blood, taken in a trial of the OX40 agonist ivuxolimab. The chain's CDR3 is CASSVGLAGGPQDTQYF. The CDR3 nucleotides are TGCGCCAGCAGCGTGGGACTAGCGGGAGGGCCGCAAGATACGCAGTATTTT.